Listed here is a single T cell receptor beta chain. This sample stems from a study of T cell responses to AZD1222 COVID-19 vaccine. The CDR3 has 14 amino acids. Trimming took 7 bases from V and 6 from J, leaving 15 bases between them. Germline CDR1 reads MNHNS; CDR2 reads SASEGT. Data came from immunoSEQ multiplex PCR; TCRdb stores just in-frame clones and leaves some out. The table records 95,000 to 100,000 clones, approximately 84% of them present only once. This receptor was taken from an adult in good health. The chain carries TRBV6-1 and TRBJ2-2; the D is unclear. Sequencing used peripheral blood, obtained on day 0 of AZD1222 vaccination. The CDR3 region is CASTLFSKAGELFF. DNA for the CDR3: TGTGCCAGCACCTTATTTAGTAAAGCCGGGGAGCTGTTTTTT.